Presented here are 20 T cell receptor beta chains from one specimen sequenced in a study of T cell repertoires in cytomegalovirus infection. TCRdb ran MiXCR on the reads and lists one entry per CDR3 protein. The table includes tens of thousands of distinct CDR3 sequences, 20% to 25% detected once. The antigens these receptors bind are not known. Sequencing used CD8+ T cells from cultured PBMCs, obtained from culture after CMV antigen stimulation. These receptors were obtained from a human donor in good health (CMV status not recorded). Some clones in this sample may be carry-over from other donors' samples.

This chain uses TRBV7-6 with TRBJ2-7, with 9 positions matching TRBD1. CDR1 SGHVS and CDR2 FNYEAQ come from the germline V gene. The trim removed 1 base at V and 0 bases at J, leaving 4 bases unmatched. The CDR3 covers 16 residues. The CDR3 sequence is CASSLETGGSSYEQYF. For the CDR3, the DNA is TGTGCCAGCAGCTTAGAGACAGGGGGGAGCTCCTACGAGCAGTACTTC.

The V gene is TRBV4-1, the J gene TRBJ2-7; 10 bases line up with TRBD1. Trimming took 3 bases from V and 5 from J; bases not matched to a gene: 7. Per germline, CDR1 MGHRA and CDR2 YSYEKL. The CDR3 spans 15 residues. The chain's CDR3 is CASSHPTGGLDEQYF. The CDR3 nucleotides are TGCGCCAGCAGCCACCCGACAGGGGGCCTCGACGAGCAGTACTTC.

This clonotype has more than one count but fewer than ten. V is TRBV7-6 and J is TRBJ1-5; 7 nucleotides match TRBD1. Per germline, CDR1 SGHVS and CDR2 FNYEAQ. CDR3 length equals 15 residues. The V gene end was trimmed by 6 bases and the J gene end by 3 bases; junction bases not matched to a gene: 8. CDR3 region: CASSLTGQINQPQHF. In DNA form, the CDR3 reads TGTGCCAGCAGTTTAACGGGACAGATCAATCAGCCCCAGCATTTT.

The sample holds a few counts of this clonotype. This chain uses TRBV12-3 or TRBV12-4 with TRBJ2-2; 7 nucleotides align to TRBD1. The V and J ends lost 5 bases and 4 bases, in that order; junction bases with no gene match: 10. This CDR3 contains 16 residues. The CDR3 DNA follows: TGTGCCAGCAGTGCGTCGGGACAGAACCCCACCGGGGAGCTGTTTTTT. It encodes CASSASGQNPTGELFF.

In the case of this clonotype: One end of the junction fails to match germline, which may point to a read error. The CDR3 reads CDSSYLMTGTGETQYF. The CDR3 nucleotides are TGTGACAGCAGTTACTTGATGACAGGGACTGGGGAGACCCAGTACTTC. The chain uses TRBV6-6 and TRBJ2-5; possible D gene TRBD1, 7 bases. The germline V gene encodes CDR1 MNHNY and CDR2 SVGAGI (reference sequence). The CDR3 length is 16 residues.

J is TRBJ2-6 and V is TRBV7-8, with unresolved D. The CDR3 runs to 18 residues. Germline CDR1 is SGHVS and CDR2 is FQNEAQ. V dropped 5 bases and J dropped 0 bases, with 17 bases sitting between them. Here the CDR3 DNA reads TGTGCCAGCAGCCTCGGGCCAAATCCGATCTCTGGGGCCAACGTCCTGACTTTC. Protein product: CASSLGPNPISGANVLTF. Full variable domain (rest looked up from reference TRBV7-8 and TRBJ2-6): GAGVSQSPRYKVAKRGQDVALRCDPISGHVSLFWYQQALGQGPEFLTYFQNEAQLDKSGLPSDRFFAERPEGSVSTLKIQRTQQEDSAVYLCASSLGPNPISGANVLTFGAGSRLTVL.

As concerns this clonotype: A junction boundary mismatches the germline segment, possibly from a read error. This CDR3 reads CASSQEWGSSYEQYF. Written as DNA, the CDR3 is TGTGCCAGCAGCCAAGAGTGGGGGAGCTCCTACGAGCAGTACTTC. V is TRBV4-1 and J is TRBJ2-7; D may be TRBD1 or TRBD2 (5 bases each). This CDR3 has 15 residues. The germline V gene has CDR1 MGHRA and CDR2 YSYEKL.

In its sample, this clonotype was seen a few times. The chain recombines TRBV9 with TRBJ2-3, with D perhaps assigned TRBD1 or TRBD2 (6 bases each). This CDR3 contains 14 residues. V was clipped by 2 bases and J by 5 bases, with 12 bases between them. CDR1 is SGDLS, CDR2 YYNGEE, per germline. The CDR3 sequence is CASSVGGGQDTQYF. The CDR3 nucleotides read TGTGCCAGCAGCGTCGGAGGGGGGCAAGATACGCAGTATTTT.

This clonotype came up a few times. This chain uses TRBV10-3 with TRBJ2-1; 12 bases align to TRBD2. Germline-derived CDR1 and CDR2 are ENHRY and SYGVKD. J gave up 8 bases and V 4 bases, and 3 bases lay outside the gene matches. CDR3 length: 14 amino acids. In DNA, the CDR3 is TGTGCCATCAGTGGACTAGCGGGGGATGATGAGCAGTTCTTC. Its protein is CAISGLAGDDEQFF.

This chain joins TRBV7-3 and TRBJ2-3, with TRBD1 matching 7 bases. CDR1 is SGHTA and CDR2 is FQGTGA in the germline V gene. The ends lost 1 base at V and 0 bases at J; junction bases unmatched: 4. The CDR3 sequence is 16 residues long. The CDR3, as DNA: TGTGCCAGCAGCTTAATACCAGGGGGAAGCACAGATACGCAGTATTTT. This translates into CASSLIPGGSTDTQYF. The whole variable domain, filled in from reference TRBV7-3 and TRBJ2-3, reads GAGVSQTPSNKVTEKGKYVELRCDPISGHTALYWYRQSLGQGPEFLIYFQGTGAADDSGLPNDRFFAVRPEGSVSTLKIQRTERGDSAVYLCASSLIPGGSTDTQYFGPGTRLTVL.

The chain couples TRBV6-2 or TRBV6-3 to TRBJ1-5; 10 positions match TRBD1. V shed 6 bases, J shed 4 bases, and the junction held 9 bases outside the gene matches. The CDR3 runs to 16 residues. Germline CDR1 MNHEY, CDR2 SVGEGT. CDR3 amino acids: CASSLWEDRGNQPQHF. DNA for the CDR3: TGTGCCAGCAGCCTTTGGGAGGACAGGGGGAATCAGCCCCAGCATTTT.

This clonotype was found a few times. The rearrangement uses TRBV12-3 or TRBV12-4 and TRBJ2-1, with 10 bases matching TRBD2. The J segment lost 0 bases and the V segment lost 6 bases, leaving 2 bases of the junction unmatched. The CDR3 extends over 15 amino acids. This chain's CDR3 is CASRVAGGSYNEQFF. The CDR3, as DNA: TGTGCCAGCAGGGTAGCGGGGGGCTCCTACAATGAGCAGTTCTTC.

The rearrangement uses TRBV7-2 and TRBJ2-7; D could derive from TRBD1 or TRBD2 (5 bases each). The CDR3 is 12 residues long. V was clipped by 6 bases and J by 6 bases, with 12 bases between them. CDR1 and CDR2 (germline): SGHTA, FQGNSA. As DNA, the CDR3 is TGTGCCAGCAGGGGACGGGCGTCCGAGCAGTACTTC. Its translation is CASRGRASEQYF.

CDR3 in DNA: TGTGCCAGCATAGGAAAAGGGACGGCGAACACCGGGGAGCTGTTTTTT. Its translation: CASIGKGTANTGELFF. This rearrangement joins TRBV6-2 or TRBV6-3 to TRBJ2-2; tentatively, D is TRBD1 or TRBD2 (5 bases each). Trimming removed 7 bases at V and 0 bases at J, with 15 bases between. Germline V gene sequence: CDR1 MNHEY, CDR2 SVGEGT. The CDR3 runs to 16 residues.

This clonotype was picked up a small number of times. This CDR3 is CASSYIPGQGYQPQHF. Here the CDR3 DNA reads TGTGCCAGCAGTTACATTCCGGGACAGGGTTATCAGCCCCAGCATTTT. V and J are TRBV6-2 or TRBV6-3 and TRBJ1-5, with 9 bases lining up with TRBD1. The germline V gene encodes CDR1 MNHEY and CDR2 SVGEGT. Trimming cost V 2 bases and J 5 bases; bases outside gene matches: 7. The CDR3 has 16 amino acids.

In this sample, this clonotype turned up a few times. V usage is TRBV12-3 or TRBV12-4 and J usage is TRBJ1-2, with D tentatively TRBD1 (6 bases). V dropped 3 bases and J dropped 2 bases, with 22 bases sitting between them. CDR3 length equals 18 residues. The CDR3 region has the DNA TGTGCCAGCAGTTTGGTTGGCAGGGGAAATAGAGCAAACTATGGCTACACCTTC. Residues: CASSLVGRGNRANYGYTF.

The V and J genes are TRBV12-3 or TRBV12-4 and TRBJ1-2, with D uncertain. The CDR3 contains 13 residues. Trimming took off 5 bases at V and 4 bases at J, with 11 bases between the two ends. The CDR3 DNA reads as TGTGCCAGCAGTGATATTCTGATCTATGGCTACACCTTC. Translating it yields CASSDILIYGYTF.

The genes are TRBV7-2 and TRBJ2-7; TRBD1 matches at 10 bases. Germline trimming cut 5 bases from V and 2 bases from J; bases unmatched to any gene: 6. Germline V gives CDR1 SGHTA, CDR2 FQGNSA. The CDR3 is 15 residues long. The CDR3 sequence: CASSIPGTGAYEQYF. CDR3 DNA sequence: TGTGCCAGCAGCATTCCCGGGACAGGGGCCTACGAGCAGTACTTC.

CDR3 residues: CASSSRLGYGYTF. In nucleotides, the CDR3 is TGTGCCAGCAGCTCCCGACTGGGGTATGGCTACACCTTC. This chain connects TRBV27 to TRBJ1-2, with no clear D. CDR1 is MNHEY, CDR2 SMNVEV, per germline (reference sequence). The CDR3 runs 13 residues. The V gene lost 6 bases and the J gene lost 5 bases, with 13 bases spanning the gap.

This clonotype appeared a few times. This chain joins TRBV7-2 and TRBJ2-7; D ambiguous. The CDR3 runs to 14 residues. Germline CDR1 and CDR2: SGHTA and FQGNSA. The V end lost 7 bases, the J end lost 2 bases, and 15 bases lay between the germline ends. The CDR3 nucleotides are TGTGCCAGCAAACGGTTCGTGGGCGCCTACGAGCAGTACTTC. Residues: CASKRFVGAYEQYF.